The T cell receptor (beta chain) under discussion was sequenced for a study of blood T cells in healthy people across ages. Overall study findings and caveats: Age advanced and TCR beta diversity per million T cells fell, roughly linearly. Both higher diversity and more naive CD4+ cells marked long-lived donors when set against aged donors.

Through a sample-barcoded 5' primer and a J-beta primer mix, a second PCR was run for about 6 to 11 cycles. TCRdb processed the 5' RACE reads anew with MiXCR; each CDR3 protein has one entry. The sample has fewer than 1,000,000 distinct CDR3 sequences; under 45% are singletons. In the case of this clonotype: Its target is not known.

CDR3 length equals 14 residues. The V gene lost 7 bases and the J gene lost 4 bases, with 16 bases spanning the gap. Per the germline V gene, CDR1 is LGHDT and CDR2 is YNNKEL (reference sequence). Sequenced input: blood. The rearrangement uses TRBV3-1 and TRBJ1-1; D is possibly TRBD1 (6 bases). This receptor was taken from a man between 60 and 75 years old in good health. This CDR3 reads CASKSPGASTEAFF. CDR3 nucleotides: TGTGCCAGCAAATCCCCGGGGGCTTCCACTGAAGCTTTCTTT. Drawing the rest from reference TRBV3-1 and TRBJ1-1, the complete variable domain is DTAVSQTPKYLVTQMGNDKSIKCEQNLGHDTMYWYKQDSKKFLKIMFSYNNKELIINETVPNRFSPKSPDKAHLNLHINSLELGDSAVYFCASKSPGASTEAFFGQGTRLTVV.